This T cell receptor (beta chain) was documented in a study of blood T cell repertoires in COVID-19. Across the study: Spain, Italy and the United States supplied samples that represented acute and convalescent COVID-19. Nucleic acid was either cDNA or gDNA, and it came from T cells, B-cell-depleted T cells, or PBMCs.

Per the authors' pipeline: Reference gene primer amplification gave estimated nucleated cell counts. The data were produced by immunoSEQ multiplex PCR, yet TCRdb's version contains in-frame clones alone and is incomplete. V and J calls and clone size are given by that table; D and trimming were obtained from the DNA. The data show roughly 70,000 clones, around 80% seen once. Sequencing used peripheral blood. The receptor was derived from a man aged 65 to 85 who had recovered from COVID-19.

CDR3 in DNA: TGTGCCAGCAAATTGACAGGGGGTACCGGGGAGCTGTTTTTT. Translation gives CASKLTGGTGELFF. This chain links TRBV28 with TRBJ2-2; 9 bases are shared with TRBD1. V was pared by 7 bases and J by 5 bases, with 5 bases of the junction left unmatched. Germline V gives CDR1 MDHEN, CDR2 SYDVKM. This CDR3 region has 14 residues.